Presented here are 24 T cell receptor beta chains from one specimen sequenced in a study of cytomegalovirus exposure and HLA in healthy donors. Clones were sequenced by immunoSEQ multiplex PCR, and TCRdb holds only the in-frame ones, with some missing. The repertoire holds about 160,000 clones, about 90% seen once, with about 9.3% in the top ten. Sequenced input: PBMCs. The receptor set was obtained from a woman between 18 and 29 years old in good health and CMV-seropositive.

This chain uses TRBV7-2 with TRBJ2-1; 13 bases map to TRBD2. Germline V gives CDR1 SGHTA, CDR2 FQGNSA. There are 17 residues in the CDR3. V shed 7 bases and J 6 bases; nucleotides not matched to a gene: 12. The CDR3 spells CASTQPGLAGAINEQFF. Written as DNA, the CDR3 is TGTGCCAGCACCCAACCCGGACTAGCGGGAGCAATCAATGAGCAGTTCTTC.

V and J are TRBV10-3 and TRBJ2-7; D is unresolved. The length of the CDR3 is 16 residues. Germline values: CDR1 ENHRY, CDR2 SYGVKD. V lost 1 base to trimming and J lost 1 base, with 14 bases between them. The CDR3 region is CAISEWSAELSYEQYF. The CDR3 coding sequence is TGTGCCATCAGTGAGTGGTCGGCGGAGCTGTCCTACGAGCAGTACTTC.

Here the CDR3 reads CASSIVGGPSYNEQFF. CDR3 nucleotides: TGTGCCAGTAGTATAGTGGGAGGGCCTTCCTACAATGAGCAGTTCTTC. The chain employs TRBV19 and TRBJ2-1; 7 bases line up with TRBD2. The V gene end was trimmed by 1 base and the J gene end by 1 base; junction bases not matched to a gene: 4. The germline CDR1 and CDR2 sequences are LNHDA and SQIVND (reference sequence). The CDR3 has 16 residues.

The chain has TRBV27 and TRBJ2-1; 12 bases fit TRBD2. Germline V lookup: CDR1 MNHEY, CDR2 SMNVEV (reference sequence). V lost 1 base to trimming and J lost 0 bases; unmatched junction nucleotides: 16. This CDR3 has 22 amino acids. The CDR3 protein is CASSLWTSGERNPRSSYNEQFF. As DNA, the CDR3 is TGTGCCAGCAGTTTATGGACTAGCGGGGAAAGGAACCCAAGGAGCTCCTACAATGAGCAGTTCTTC.

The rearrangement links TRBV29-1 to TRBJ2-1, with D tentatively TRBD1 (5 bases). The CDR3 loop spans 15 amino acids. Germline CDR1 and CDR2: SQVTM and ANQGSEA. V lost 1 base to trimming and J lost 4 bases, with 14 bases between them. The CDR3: CSVEGGPSWYNEQFF. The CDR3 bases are TGCAGCGTTGAAGGGGGCCCCAGCTGGTACAATGAGCAGTTCTTC.

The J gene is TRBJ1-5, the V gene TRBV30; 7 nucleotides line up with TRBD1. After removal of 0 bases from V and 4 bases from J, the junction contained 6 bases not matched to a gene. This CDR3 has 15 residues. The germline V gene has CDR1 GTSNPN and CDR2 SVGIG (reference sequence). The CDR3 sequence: CAWSVRTGGNQPQHF. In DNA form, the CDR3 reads TGTGCCTGGAGTGTAAGGACAGGCGGAAATCAGCCCCAGCATTTT.

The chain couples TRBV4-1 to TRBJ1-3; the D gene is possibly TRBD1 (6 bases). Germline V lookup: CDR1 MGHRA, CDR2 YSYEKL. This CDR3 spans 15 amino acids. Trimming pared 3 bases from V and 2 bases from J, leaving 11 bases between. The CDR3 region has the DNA TGCGCCAGCAGCCAGACCACAGGGACTGGAAACACCATATATTTT. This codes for CASSQTTGTGNTIYF.

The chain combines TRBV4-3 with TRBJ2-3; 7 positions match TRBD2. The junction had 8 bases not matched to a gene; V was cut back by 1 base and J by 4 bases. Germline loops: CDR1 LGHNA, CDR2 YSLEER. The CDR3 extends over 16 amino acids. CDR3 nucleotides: TGCGCCAGCAGCCAAGCGGTTGCGGGAGTCCCAGATACGCAGTATTTT. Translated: CASSQAVAGVPDTQYF.

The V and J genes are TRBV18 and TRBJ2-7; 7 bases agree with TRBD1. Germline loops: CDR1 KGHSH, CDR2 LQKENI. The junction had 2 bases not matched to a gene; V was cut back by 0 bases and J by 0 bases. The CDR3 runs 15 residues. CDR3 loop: CASSPPDRSSYEQYF. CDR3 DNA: TGTGCCAGCTCACCACCGGACAGGAGCTCCTACGAGCAGTACTTC.

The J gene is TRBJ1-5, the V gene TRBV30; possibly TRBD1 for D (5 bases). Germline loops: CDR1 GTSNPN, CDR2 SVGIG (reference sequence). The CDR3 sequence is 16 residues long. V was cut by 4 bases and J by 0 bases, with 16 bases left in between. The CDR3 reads CAWTRSGGYSNQPQHF. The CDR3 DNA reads TGTGCCTGGACTCGATCGGGGGGTTATAGCAATCAGCCCCAGCATTTT.

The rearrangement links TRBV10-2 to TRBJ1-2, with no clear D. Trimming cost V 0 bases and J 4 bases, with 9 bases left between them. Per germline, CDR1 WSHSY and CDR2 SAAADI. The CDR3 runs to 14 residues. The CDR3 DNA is TGCGCCAGCAGTGAGTCGAAAGCCTTCTATGGCTACACCTTC. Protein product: CASSESKAFYGYTF.

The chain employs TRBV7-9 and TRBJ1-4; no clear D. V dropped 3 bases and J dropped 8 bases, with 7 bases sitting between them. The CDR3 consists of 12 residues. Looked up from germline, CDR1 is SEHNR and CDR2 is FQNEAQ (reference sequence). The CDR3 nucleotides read TGTGCCAGCAGCTTGGGAGAAGAAAAACTGTTTTTT. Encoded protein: CASSLGEEKLFF.

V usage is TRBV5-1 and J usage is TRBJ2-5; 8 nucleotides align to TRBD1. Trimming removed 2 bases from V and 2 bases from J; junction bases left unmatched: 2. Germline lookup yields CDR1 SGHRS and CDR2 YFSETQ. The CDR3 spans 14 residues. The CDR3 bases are TGCGCCAGCAGCTTTAACAGGGGGCAAGAGACCCAGTACTTC. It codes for CASSFNRGQETQYF.

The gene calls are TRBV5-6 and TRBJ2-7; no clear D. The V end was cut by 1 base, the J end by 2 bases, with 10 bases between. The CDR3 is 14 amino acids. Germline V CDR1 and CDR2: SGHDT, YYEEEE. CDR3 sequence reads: CASSLYRRPYEQYF. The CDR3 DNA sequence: TGTGCCAGCAGCTTGTATAGGAGACCCTACGAGCAGTACTTC.

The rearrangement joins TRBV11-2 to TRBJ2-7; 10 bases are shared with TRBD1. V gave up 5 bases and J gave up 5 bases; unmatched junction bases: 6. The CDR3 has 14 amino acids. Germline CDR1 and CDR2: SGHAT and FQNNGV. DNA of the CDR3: TGTGCCAGCAGCCGAGACAGGGGGCTTCACGAGCAGTACTTC. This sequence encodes CASSRDRGLHEQYF.

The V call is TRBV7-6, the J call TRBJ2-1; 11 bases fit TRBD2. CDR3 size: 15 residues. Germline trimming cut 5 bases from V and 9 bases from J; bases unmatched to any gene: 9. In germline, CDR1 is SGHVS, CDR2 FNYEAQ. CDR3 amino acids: CASSNIAGGSIEQFF. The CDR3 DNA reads TGTGCCAGCAGCAATATAGCGGGAGGGTCCATTGAGCAGTTCTTC.

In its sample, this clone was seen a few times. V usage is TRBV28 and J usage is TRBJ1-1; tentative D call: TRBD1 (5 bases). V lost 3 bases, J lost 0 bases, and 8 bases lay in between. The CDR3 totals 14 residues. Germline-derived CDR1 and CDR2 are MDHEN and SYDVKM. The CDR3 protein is CASSLAGMNTEAFF. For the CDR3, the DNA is TGTGCCAGCAGTTTGGCAGGGATGAACACTGAAGCTTTCTTT.

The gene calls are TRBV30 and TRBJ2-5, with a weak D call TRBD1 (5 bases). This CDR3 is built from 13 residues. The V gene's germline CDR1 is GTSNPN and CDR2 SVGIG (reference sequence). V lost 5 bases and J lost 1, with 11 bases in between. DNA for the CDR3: TGTGCCTGGGACCCAGGGATCCAAGAGACCCAGTACTTC. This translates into CAWDPGIQETQYF.

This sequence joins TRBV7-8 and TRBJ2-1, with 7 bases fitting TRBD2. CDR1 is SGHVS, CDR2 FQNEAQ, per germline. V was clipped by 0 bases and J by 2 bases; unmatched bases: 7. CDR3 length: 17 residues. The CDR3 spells CASSLALTSGAYNEQFF. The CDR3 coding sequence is TGTGCCAGCAGCTTAGCCCTTACGAGCGGGGCCTACAATGAGCAGTTCTTC.

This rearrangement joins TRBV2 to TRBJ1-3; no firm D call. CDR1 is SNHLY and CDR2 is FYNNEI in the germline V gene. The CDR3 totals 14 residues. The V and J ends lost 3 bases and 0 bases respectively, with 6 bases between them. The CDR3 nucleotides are TGTGCCAGCAGTGACTCGTACTCTGGAAACACCATATATTTT. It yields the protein CASSDSYSGNTIYF. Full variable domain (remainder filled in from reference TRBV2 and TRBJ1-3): EPEVTQTPSHQVTQMGQEVILRCVPISNHLYFYWYRQILGQKVEFLVSFYNNEISEKSEIFDDQFSVERPDGSNFTLKIRSTKLEDSAMYFCASSDSYSGNTIYFGEGSWLTVV.

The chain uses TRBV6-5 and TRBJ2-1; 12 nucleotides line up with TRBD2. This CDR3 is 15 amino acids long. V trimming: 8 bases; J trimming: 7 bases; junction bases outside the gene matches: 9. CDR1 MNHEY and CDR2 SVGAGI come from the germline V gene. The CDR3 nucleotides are TGTGCCAGCGGCGGGGCGACTAGCGGGAGTAATGAGCAGTTCTTC. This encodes CASGGATSGSNEQFF.

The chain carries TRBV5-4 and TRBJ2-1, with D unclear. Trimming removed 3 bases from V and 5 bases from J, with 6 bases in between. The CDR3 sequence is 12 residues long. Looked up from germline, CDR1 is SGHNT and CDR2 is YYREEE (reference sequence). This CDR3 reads CASSSSDNEQFF. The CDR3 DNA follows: TGTGCCAGCAGCTCCTCAGACAATGAGCAGTTCTTC.

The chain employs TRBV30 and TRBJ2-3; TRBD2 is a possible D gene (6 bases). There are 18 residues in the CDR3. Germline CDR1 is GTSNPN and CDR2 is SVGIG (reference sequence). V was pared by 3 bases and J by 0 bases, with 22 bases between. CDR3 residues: CAWRGGTRTPSSTDTQYF. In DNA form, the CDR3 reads TGTGCCTGGAGAGGCGGGACTCGCACTCCGTCCAGCACAGATACGCAGTATTTT. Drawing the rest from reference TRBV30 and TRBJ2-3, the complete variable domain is SQTIHQWPATLVQPVGSPLSLECTVEGTSNPNLYWYRQAAGRGLQLLFYSVGIGQISSEVPQNLSASRPQDRQFILSSKKLLLSDSGFYLCAWRGGTRTPSSTDTQYFGPGTRLTVL.

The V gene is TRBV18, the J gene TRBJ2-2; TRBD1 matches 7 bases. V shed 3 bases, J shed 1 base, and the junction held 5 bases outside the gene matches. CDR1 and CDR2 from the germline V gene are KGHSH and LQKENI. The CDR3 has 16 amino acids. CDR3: CASSPGQMKNTGELFF. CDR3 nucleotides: TGTGCCAGCTCACCGGGACAGATGAAGAACACCGGGGAGCTGTTTTTT.